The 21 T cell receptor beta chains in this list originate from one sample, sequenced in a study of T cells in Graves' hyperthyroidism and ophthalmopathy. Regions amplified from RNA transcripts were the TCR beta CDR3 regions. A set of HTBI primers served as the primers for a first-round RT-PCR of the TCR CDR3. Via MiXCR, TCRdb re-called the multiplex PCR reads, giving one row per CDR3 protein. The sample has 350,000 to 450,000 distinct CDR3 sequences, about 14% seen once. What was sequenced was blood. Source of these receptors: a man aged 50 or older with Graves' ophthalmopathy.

CDR3 amino acids: CASSQDLASGRLSEQFF. As DNA, the CDR3 is TGTGCCAGCAGCCAAGATCTTGCTAGCGGGAGGTTAAGTGAGCAGTTCTTC. The rearrangement joins TRBV3-1 to TRBJ2-1, with 11 positions matching TRBD2. This CDR3 spans 17 amino acids. Trimming removed 0 bases from V and 9 bases from J; junction bases left unmatched: 10. CDR1 and CDR2 from the germline V gene are LGHDT and YNNKEL (reference sequence).

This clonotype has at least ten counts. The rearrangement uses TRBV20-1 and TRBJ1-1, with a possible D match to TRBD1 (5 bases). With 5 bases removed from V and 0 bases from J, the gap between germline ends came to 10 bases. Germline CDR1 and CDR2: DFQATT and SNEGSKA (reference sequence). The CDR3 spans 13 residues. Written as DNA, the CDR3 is TGCAGTGCTGACGGGGGGATGAACACTGAAGCTTTCTTT. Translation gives CSADGGMNTEAFF.

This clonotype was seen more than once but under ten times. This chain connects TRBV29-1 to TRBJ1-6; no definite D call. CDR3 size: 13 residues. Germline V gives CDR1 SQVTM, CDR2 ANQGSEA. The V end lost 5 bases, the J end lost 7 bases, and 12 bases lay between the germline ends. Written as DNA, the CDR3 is TGCAGCGTTCTCAGTCAGCTGAATTCACCCCTCCACTTT. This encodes CSVLSQLNSPLHF.

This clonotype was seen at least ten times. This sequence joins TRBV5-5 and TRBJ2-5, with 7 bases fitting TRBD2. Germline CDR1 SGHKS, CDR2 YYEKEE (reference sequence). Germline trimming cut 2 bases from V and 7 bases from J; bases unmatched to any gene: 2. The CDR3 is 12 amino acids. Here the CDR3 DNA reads TGTGCCAGCAGCTTCCAGCGGGGGACCCAGTACTTC. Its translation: CASSFQRGTQYF.

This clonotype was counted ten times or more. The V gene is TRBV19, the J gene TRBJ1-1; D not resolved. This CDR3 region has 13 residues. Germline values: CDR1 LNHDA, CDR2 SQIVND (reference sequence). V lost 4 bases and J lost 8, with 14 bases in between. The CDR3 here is CASSTVWGSEAFF. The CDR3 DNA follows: TGTGCCAGTAGTACAGTGTGGGGTTCGGAAGCTTTCTTT.

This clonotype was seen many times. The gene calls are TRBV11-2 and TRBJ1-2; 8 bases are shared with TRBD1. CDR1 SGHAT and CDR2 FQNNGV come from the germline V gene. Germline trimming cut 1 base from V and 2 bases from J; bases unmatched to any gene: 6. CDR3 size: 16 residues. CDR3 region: CASSLGPTGGNYGYTF. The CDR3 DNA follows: TGTGCCAGCAGCTTAGGCCCAACAGGGGGGAACTATGGCTACACCTTC.

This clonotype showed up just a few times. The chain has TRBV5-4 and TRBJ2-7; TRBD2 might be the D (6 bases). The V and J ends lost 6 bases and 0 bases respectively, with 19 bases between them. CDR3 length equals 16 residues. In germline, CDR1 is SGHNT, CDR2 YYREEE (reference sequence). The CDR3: CASTPRGGKVSYEQYF. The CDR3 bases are TGTGCCAGCACCCCTCGTGGCGGGAAGGTCTCCTACGAGCAGTACTTC.

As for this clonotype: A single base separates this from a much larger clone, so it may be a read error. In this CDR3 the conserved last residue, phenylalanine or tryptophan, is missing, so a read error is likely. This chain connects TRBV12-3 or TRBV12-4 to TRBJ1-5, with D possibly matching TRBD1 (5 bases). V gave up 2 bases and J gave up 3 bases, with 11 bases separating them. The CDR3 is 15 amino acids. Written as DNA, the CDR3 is TGTGCCAGCAGTTTAAGTGGCAGGGACAATCAGCCCCAGCATTCT. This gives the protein CASSLSGRDNQPQHS.

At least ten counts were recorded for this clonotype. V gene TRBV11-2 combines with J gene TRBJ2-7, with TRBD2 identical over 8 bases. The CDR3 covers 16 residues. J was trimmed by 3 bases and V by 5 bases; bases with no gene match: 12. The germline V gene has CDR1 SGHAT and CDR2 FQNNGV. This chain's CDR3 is CASSAGGGSKGYEQYF. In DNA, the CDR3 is TGTGCCAGCAGCGCCGGGGGGGGTTCGAAAGGCTACGAGCAGTACTTC.

CDR3 coding DNA: TGTGCCAGCTCACCAGAACGCGGACGGGGACAGAAAGAAGAGACCCAGTACTTC. Protein: CASSPERGRGQKEETQYF. The chain uses TRBV18 and TRBJ2-5, with 7 bases fitting TRBD1. The CDR3 loop spans 18 amino acids. Germline CDR1 KGHSH, CDR2 LQKENI. The ends lost 2 bases at V and 3 bases at J; junction bases unmatched: 15.

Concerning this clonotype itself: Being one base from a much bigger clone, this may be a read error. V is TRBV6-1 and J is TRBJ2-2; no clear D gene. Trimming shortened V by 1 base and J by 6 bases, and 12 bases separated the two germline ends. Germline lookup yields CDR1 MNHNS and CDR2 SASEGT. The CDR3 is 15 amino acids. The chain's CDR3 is CASSEGWQDAGELFF. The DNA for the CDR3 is TGTGCCAGCAGTGAAGGGTGGCAGGACGCCGGGGAGCTGTTTTTT.

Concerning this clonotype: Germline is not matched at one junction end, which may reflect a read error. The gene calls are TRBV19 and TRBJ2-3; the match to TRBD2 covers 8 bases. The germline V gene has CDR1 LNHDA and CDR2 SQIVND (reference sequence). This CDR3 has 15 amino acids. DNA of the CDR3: TGTGCCAGTAGTATAAACGGGAGGGGCACGGATACGCAGTATTTT. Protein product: CASSINGRGTDTQYF.

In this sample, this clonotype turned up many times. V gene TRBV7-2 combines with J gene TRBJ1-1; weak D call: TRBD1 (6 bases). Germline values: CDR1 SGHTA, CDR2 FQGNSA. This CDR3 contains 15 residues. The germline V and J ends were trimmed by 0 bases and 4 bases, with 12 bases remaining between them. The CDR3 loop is CASSLAGGGRTEAFF. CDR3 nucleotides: TGTGCCAGCAGCTTAGCAGGGGGTGGCCGCACTGAAGCTTTCTTT.

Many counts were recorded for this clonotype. As DNA, the CDR3 is TGCAGTGCTAGAGATTTGGGTTTTAACTATGGCTACACCTTC. Residues: CSARDLGFNYGYTF. This chain uses TRBV20-1 with TRBJ1-2; D remains ambiguous. V dropped 0 bases and J dropped 1 base, with 9 bases sitting between them. Germline V gives CDR1 DFQATT, CDR2 SNEGSKA (reference sequence). The CDR3 runs 14 residues.

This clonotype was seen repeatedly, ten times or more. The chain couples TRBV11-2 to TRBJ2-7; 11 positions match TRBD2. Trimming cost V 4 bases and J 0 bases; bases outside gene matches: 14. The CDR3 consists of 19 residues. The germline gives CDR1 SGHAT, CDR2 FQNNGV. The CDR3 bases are TGTGCCAGCAGCTCGTTATTGGGCCTGGGACTAGCGGTCTCCTACGAGCAGTACTTC. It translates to CASSSLLGLGLAVSYEQYF.

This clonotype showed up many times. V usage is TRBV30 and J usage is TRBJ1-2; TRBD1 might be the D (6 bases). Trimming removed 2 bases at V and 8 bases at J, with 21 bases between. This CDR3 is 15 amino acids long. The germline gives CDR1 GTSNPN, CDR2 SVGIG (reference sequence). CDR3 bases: TGTGCCTGGAGTCCGACAGGTTATAACCTGGGGGGCTACACCTTC. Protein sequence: CAWSPTGYNLGGYTF.

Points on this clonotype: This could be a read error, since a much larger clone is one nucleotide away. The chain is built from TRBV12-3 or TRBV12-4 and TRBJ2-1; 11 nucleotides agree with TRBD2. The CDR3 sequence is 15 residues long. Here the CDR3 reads CACRVTSGIVSEQFF. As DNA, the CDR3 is TGTGCCTGCAGGGTGACTAGCGGGATAGTTAGTGAGCAGTTCTTC.

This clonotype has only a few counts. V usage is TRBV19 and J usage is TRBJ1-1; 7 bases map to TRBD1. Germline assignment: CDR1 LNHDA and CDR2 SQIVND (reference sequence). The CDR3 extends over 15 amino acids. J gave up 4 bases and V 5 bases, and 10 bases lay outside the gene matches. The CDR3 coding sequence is TGTGCCAGTAGTGTACCCCGACAGGGAATCACTGAAGCTTTCTTT. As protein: CASSVPRQGITEAFF.

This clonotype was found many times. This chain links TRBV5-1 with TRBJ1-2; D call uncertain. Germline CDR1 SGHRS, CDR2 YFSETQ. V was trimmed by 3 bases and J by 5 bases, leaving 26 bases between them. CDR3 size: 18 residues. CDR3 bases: TGCGCCAGCAGCTCCACCTCGGGGAAGTGGGCCAGTGGGTATGGCTACACCTTC. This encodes CASSSTSGKWASGYGYTF. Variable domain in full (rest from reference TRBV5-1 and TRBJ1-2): KAGVTQTPRYLIKTRGQQVTLSCSPISGHRSVSWYQQTPGQGLQFLFEYFSETQRNKGNFPGRFSGRQFSNSRSEMNVSTLELGDSALYLCASSSTSGKWASGYGYTFGSGTRLTVV.

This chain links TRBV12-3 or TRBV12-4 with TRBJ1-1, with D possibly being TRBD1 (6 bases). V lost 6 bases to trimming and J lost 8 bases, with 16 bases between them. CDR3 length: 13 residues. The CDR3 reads CASRPNRDSEAFF. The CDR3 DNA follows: TGTGCCAGCAGACCGAACAGGGATTCCGAAGCTTTCTTT.

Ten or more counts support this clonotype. The CDR3 loop reads CASSLEGFRDSSYEQYF. CDR3 bases: TGTGCCAGCAGCTTAGAGGGTTTTCGCGACAGCTCCTACGAGCAGTACTTC. The genes are TRBV7-8 and TRBJ2-7, with a tentative D call TRBD1 (5 bases). CDR3 length: 17 residues. Deletions cut 1 base from V and 0 bases from J, with 16 bases between. Germline CDR1 SGHVS, CDR2 FQNEAQ.